This T cell receptor (beta chain) was sequenced in a study of T cell repertoires in cytomegalovirus infection. At the level of the study: The authors relied on CMV epitopes, both recently identified HLA-C-restricted and well-studied HLA-B-restricted. It was the public TCR beta signatures that indicated both CMV infection and matching HLA type. Overall study results and limits: Frequencies of public TCR beta families were cumulated, and this identified carriers of CMV plus the relevant HLA. Dominant in the ex vivo response were TCR beta clonotypes restricted by HLA-C and specific for CMV.

TCRdb re-called the reads with MiXCR, one entry per CDR3 protein. The table lists about 770,000 distinct CDR3 sequences, about 27% of them singletons. Concerning this clonotype itself: Antigen unknown.

Unmatched junction bases numbered 17, after V lost 7 bases and J lost 0 bases. Germline V CDR1 and CDR2: SGHVS, FQNEAQ. The CDR3 has 18 residues. The chain has TRBV7-8 and TRBJ2-5, with TRBD2 matching 7 bases. Source: cultured CD8+ T cells from PBMCs, taken from culture after CMV antigen stimulation. This TCR was recovered from a human donor in good health (CMV status not recorded). Some clones in this sample may be carry-over from other donors' samples. The CDR3 sequence is CASNQGLPDLGDQETQYF. The CDR3 DNA follows: TGTGCCAGCAACCAGGGACTACCCGATTTGGGAGACCAAGAGACCCAGTACTTC.